Included here is one TCR beta chain sequence, with context. The antigen remains undetermined. These data are taken from a study of cytomegalovirus exposure and HLA in healthy donors. Study at large: One earlier analysis, a look at 150 million to 200 million T cells, found fewer than 140 million unique TCR beta sequences. Study outcomes and limitations: Sequencing artifact likely explains a cluster of highly shared sequence variants. Looking again later, the authors saw that most CMV-associated TCR beta chains seemed HLA-restricted.

The J segment lost 4 bases and the V segment lost 6 bases, leaving 14 bases of the junction unmatched. Per germline, CDR1 SNHLY and CDR2 FYNNEI. This CDR3 region has 18 residues. 60 Vbeta and 13 Jbeta primers were used in PCR. As processed by the authors: Around 80 million unique TCR beta chains, roughly 11 million of them shared, were counted by a later analysis. Profiling relied on immunoSEQ multiplex PCR, and the TCRdb table lists in-frame clones only, not all of them. Clone size and V and J calls were adopted from that table, with D and trimming inferred from the DNA. The top ten hold under 5% of the sample, which has 170,000 or so clones, less than 85% seen once.

Sequences were obtained from PBMCs. The TCR was taken from a man aged 18 to 30 in good health and CMV-seronegative. The rearrangement uses TRBV2 and TRBJ2-1; TRBD2 aligns across 11 bases. This CDR3 is CASSDGLAGLLGYNEQFF. Written as DNA, the CDR3 is TGTGCCAGCAGCGACGGACTAGCGGGCCTATTAGGGTACAATGAGCAGTTCTTC.